The clone carrying this T cell receptor beta chain was counted only a few times. Its specificity is not known. The sample is drawn from a study of identical twins. TCRdb re-called the 5' RACE reads with MiXCR, one entry per CDR3 protein. The table lists about 220,000 distinct CDR3 sequences, approximately 5.9% of them singletons. Study-wide results and limits: Monozygotic twins shared more out-of-frame TCR alpha than recombination models predicted.

V was shortened by 3 bases and J by 4 bases, with 9 bases between the two germline ends. The germline CDR1 and CDR2 sequences are MNHEY and SMNVEV (reference sequence). There are 13 residues in the CDR3. These data are also associated with another study on T cells expressing NK-cell markers. From that report: The dominant NKG2C+ clonotypes represented 1.0-7.0% of CD8+ T cells in more than five donors.

This receptor was identified in a woman between 18 and 29 years old in good health. This chain uses TRBV27 with TRBJ1-2; D unclear. Specimen: CD8+ T cells sorted from blood. The CDR3 is CASSFGYPYGYTF. CDR3 in DNA: TGTGCCAGCAGTTTCGGCTACCCCTATGGCTACACCTTC.